What follows is one TCR beta chain and its context. Its antigen remains unidentified. This entry comes from a study of cytomegalovirus exposure and HLA in healthy donors. With 60 Vbeta and 13 Jbeta primers, the PCR was carried out. Sequenced by immunoSEQ multiplex PCR; TCRdb stores in-frame clones only, minus some. The table includes roughly 97,000 clones, 78% detected once. V shed 3 bases and J 1 base; nucleotides not matched to a gene: 9. This CDR3 is 17 amino acids long. Looked up from germline, CDR1 is MDHEN and CDR2 is SYDVKM. Broader study findings: Cytomegalovirus association was listed for roughly 160 TCR beta chains. There were three CMV-associated chains whose specificity for CMV antigens was confirmed in vitro. For presence/absence analyses, sequencing depth was assumed to be roughly uniform across donors. Another analysis was done later, and it associated around 15,000 TCR beta sequences with HLA alleles at 0.05 false discovery rate.

Sequenced input: PBMCs. The chain combines TRBV28 with TRBJ1-1; 9 bases fit TRBD1. This clonotype originated in a woman aged 40 to 50 in good health and CMV-seronegative. In nucleotides, the CDR3 is TGTGCCAGCAGTTTGCCTAGGGAGACAGGGGGGAACACTGAAGCTTTCTTT. This translates into CASSLPRETGGNTEAFF.